The 27 T cell receptor beta chains below all came from one sample that was sequenced in a study of beta chain features in type 1 diabetes. General study points: People with Type 1 diabetes carried modestly yet significantly shorter TCRB CDR3s in all four CD4+ subsets.

Antigens of these TCRs are unknown. Expressed TCRB transcripts were sequenced because the entire RNA isolate underwent reverse transcription. Measured with immunoSEQ multiplex PCR; TCRdb has only the in-frame clones, and not every one. This sample yields about 740,000 clones, of which 10% to 15% are seen a single time; about 0.02% belongs to the top ten. Sequenced material: naive CD4+ T cells from blood. These receptors were taken from a man aged 18 to 35 with type 1 diabetes.

This clone occurred a few times. Other nucleotide sequences in the sample specify the same CDR3. The chain is built from TRBV30 and TRBJ2-7; 9 bases are shared with TRBD2. J lost 0 bases, V lost 1 base, and 4 bases had no gene match. The CDR3 sequence is 15 residues long. Germline values: CDR1 GTSNPN, CDR2 SVGIG (reference sequence). The CDR3 DNA reads as TGTGCCTGGAGTGGGAGCGGGGGGAGCTCCTACGAGCAGTACTTC. Encoded protein: CAWSGSGGSSYEQYF.

This clone was counted only a few times. The chain couples TRBV18 to TRBJ2-1; TRBD2 matches 9 bases. Germline V gene data show CDR1 as KGHSH and CDR2 as LQKENI. This CDR3 contains 15 residues. J was trimmed by 7 bases and V by 3 bases; bases with no gene match: 7. The CDR3 reads CASSPWLAGQNEQFF. The DNA for the CDR3 is TGTGCCAGCTCACCCTGGCTAGCGGGGCAGAATGAGCAGTTCTTC. Combining the CDR3 with reference TRBV18 and TRBJ2-1 gives the whole variable domain NAGVMQNPRHLVRRRGQEARLRCSPMKGHSHVYWYRQLPEEGLKFMVYLQKENIIDESGMPKERFSAEFPKEGPSILRIQQVVRGDSAAYFCASSPWLAGQNEQFFGPGTRLTVL.

This clone was seen only a few times. The chain is built from TRBV5-4 and TRBJ2-3; D gene unclear. The CDR3 runs 15 residues. V was shortened by 0 bases and J by 2 bases, with 10 bases between the two germline ends. The germline gives CDR1 SGHNT, CDR2 YYREEE (reference sequence). CDR3 amino acids: CASSLAATYTDTQYF. As DNA, the CDR3 is TGTGCCAGCAGCTTGGCGGCTACGTACACAGATACGCAGTATTTT.

The rearrangement links TRBV20-1 to TRBJ1-1; D remains unclear. CDR1 DFQATT and CDR2 SNEGSKA come from the germline V gene (reference sequence). The ends were cut back, 6 bases at V and 3 bases at J, with 8 bases in the middle. CDR3 size: 11 residues. The DNA for the CDR3 is TGCAGTGCAGGGCACTACACTGAAGCTTTCTTT. Its translation: CSAGHYTEAFF.

V usage is TRBV29-1 and J usage is TRBJ1-2; TRBD1 is a possible D gene (6 bases). There are 12 residues in the CDR3. V was trimmed by 5 bases and J by 2 bases, leaving 9 bases between them. CDR1 is SQVTM, CDR2 ANQGSEA, per germline. Written as DNA, the CDR3 is TGCAGCGTTAACAGGGAGAACTATGGCTACACCTTC. Translation: CSVNRENYGYTF.

This clone was seen a few times. The chain combines TRBV7-2 with TRBJ2-5; no definite D call. Germline CDR1 is SGHTA and CDR2 is FQGNSA. This CDR3 contains 12 residues. V shed 3 bases and J shed 10 bases, with 12 bases lying between them. The DNA of the CDR3 is TGTGCCAGCAGCTTCGCCGGAAATGGCCAGTACTTC. Its protein is CASSFAGNGQYF.

A few counts support this clone. The chain is built from TRBV30 and TRBJ1-1; TRBD1 is a possible D gene (5 bases). The V end lost 0 bases, the J end lost 5 bases, and 16 bases lay between the germline ends. The V gene's germline CDR1 is GTSNPN and CDR2 SVGIG (reference sequence). This CDR3 is built from 15 residues. This CDR3 is CAWSVLGRVGTEAFF. Written as DNA, the CDR3 is TGTGCCTGGAGTGTACTGGGCAGGGTAGGGACTGAAGCTTTCTTT. The complete variable domain, with remaining parts taken from reference TRBV30 and TRBJ1-1, reads SQTIHQWPATLVQPVGSPLSLECTVEGTSNPNLYWYRQAAGRGLQLLFYSVGIGQISSEVPQNLSASRPQDRQFILSSKKLLLSDSGFYLCAWSVLGRVGTEAFFGQGTRLTVV.

This clone appeared a few times. V is TRBV29-1 and J is TRBJ2-1; 12 bases agree with TRBD2. The V gene's germline CDR1 is SQVTM and CDR2 ANQGSEA. This CDR3 is 14 amino acids long. The ends lost 6 bases at V and 2 bases at J; junction bases unmatched: 2. This chain's CDR3 is CSVRLAGAYNEQFF. The CDR3 DNA sequence: TGCAGCGTGCGACTAGCGGGGGCCTACAATGAGCAGTTCTTC.

The table lists this clone with a few counts. The genes are TRBV7-2 and TRBJ1-2; no definite D call. V dropped 3 bases and J dropped 0 bases, with 11 bases sitting between them. CDR1 SGHTA and CDR2 FQGNSA come from the germline V gene. This CDR3 comprises 15 residues. The CDR3 DNA sequence: TGTGCCAGCAGCTTCCCGACACCCACTAACTATGGCTACACCTTC. It translates to CASSFPTPTNYGYTF.

This clone was seen a few times. Written as DNA, the CDR3 is TGCAGCGTTGGAGTGGCGGTTAACACCGGGGAGCTGTTTTTT. It is translated as CSVGVAVNTGELFF. The chain links TRBV29-1 to TRBJ2-2, with D uncertain. V dropped 4 bases and J dropped 2 bases, with 11 bases sitting between them. CDR1 and CDR2 from the germline V gene are SQVTM and ANQGSEA. This CDR3 has 14 residues.

The V gene is TRBV14, the J gene TRBJ2-7; D may be TRBD1 (5 bases). Deletions cut 3 bases from V and 2 bases from J, with 11 bases between. Germline CDR1 reads SGHDN; CDR2 reads FVKESK. CDR3 size: 14 residues. Here the CDR3 DNA reads TGTGCCAGCAGCCACGTAGGCAGGGCCTACGAGCAGTACTTC. Translating it yields CASSHVGRAYEQYF.

This clone was found a few times. The J gene is TRBJ2-4, the V gene TRBV7-2, with 7 nucleotides matching TRBD1. The germline V gene has CDR1 SGHTA and CDR2 FQGNSA. The CDR3 length is 13 residues. V lost 1 base, J lost 6 bases, and 0 bases stayed unmatched. The CDR3 is CASSLGTGNIQYF. DNA for the CDR3: TGTGCCAGCAGCTTAGGGACAGGAAACATTCAGTACTTC.

There are a few counts of this clone. V gene TRBV6-5 combines with J gene TRBJ2-5, with D perhaps matching TRBD2 (7 bases). V lost 7 bases and J lost 3, with 18 bases in between. The CDR3 spans 15 residues. Germline assignment: CDR1 MNHEY and CDR2 SVGAGI. In DNA form, the CDR3 reads TGTGCCAGCACCTCGGGGGGCAGGGAAGAAGAGACCCAGTACTTC. Protein: CASTSGGREEETQYF.

The sample holds a few counts of this clone. The genes are TRBV20-1 and TRBJ2-7; D not resolved. Germline CDR1 DFQATT, CDR2 SNEGSKA (reference sequence). V was clipped by 5 bases and J by 6 bases, with 11 bases between them. The CDR3 runs to 11 residues. CDR3 sequence: CSASRVGEQYF. The CDR3 nucleotides read TGCAGTGCTTCCCGGGTTGGCGAGCAGTACTTC.

The sample holds a few counts of this clone. This rearrangement joins TRBV13 to TRBJ1-1, with no clear D. Deletions cut 2 bases from V and 1 base from J, with 14 bases between. The CDR3 runs to 16 residues. Germline V gene data show CDR1 as PRHDT and CDR2 as FYEKMQ (reference sequence). DNA of the CDR3: TGTGCCAGCAGCTTAAGGCCCACCATAAAGAACACTGAAGCTTTCTTT. Translating gives CASSLRPTIKNTEAFF.

The rearrangement links TRBV6-5 to TRBJ2-1; tentative D call: TRBD1 (6 bases). This CDR3 spans 16 amino acids. The germline V gene encodes CDR1 MNHEY and CDR2 SVGAGI. Trimming stripped 2 bases from V and 9 bases from J, with 20 bases between. As DNA, the CDR3 is TGTGCCAGCAGTTACGGCTCTTCGACAGGATATATTGAGCAGTTCTTC. Translating it yields CASSYGSSTGYIEQFF.

This clone was seen more than once but under ten times. This sequence joins TRBV7-9 and TRBJ2-6; D assignment may be TRBD1 or TRBD2 (5 bases each). Between the trimmed V and J ends, which lost 5 bases and 0 bases, there was a span of 17 bases. This CDR3 is 18 amino acids long. CDR1 is SEHNR and CDR2 is FQNEAQ in the germline V gene (reference sequence). In DNA, the CDR3 is TGTGCCAGCAGCCCAACCCGGGACGGACTCTCTGGGGCCAACGTCCTGACTTTC. It is translated as CASSPTRDGLSGANVLTF.

V is TRBV27 and J is TRBJ1-5; 7 bases align to TRBD1. Germline assignment: CDR1 MNHEY and CDR2 SMNVEV (reference sequence). This CDR3 spans 15 amino acids. V shed 0 bases and J 6 bases; nucleotides not matched to a gene: 5. The CDR3 protein is CASSLSGQVSQPQHF. DNA for the CDR3: TGTGCCAGCAGTTTATCAGGACAGGTCTCTCAGCCCCAGCATTTT.

This clone occurred a few times. The gene calls are TRBV4-2 and TRBJ1-1; TRBD1 agrees at 10 bases. CDR1 and CDR2 (germline): LGHNA, YNFKEQ. J lost 7 bases, V lost 3 bases, and 8 bases had no gene match. This CDR3 comprises 15 residues. This CDR3 reads CASSQDRGAPDEAFF. The CDR3 coding sequence is TGTGCCAGCAGCCAGGACAGGGGGGCACCTGATGAAGCTTTCTTT.

The chain recombines TRBV15 with TRBJ2-3, with 8 bases aligning to TRBD1. The germline gives CDR1 LNHNV, CDR2 YYDKDF (reference sequence). Trimming at V came to 1 base and at J to 0 bases, leaving 0 bases not matched to a gene. The CDR3 contains 15 residues. The CDR3 is CATSRGQGSTDTQYF. The CDR3 bases are TGTGCCACCAGCAGAGGACAGGGGAGCACAGATACGCAGTATTTT.

Only a few counts were recorded for this clone. The V gene is TRBV30, the J gene TRBJ1-1, with D maybe TRBD1 (6 bases). Trimming stripped 5 bases from V and 1 base from J, with 17 bases between. Germline V lookup: CDR1 GTSNPN, CDR2 SVGIG (reference sequence). This CDR3 has 15 amino acids. CDR3 DNA: TGTGCCTGGTTGAGGGGGGGGACACCGAACACTGAAGCTTTCTTT. Its translation: CAWLRGGTPNTEAFF.

The chain is built from TRBV5-1 and TRBJ2-7, with a weak D call TRBD1 (6 bases). With 6 bases removed from V and 3 bases from J, the gap between germline ends came to 16 bases. The CDR3 is 14 residues long. Germline CDR1 SGHRS, CDR2 YFSETQ. The CDR3 reads CASTPTGSIYEQYF. The CDR3 DNA reads as TGCGCCAGCACCCCGACAGGCTCCATCTACGAGCAGTACTTC.

This clone showed up just a few times. The same CDR3 is also encoded by other DNA sequences in this sample. The chain recombines TRBV5-1 with TRBJ1-1; the D is unclear. V lost 0 bases, J lost 1 base, and 4 bases lay in between. Germline V gene lookup returns CDR1 SGHRS and CDR2 YFSETQ. The CDR3 has 13 residues. This chain's CDR3 is CASSLDANTEAFF. The CDR3 DNA reads as TGCGCCAGCAGCTTGGATGCGAACACTGAAGCTTTCTTT.

This chain connects TRBV10-3 to TRBJ2-7; D is possibly TRBD1 (5 bases). Looked up from germline, CDR1 is ENHRY and CDR2 is SYGVKD. Trimming removed 5 bases at V and 3 bases at J, with 8 bases between. The CDR3 extends over 12 amino acids. Here the CDR3 reads CAISSQGYEQYF. The DNA of the CDR3 is TGTGCCATCAGTTCTCAGGGCTACGAGCAGTACTTC.

This clone has just a few counts. The V and J genes are TRBV9 and TRBJ2-7; D call uncertain. Trimming pared 0 bases from V and 0 bases from J, leaving 10 bases between. Germline CDR1 reads SGDLS; CDR2 reads YYNGEE. CDR3 size: 15 residues. Here the CDR3 reads CASSVALQTSYEQYF. DNA for the CDR3: TGTGCCAGCAGCGTAGCATTACAGACCTCCTACGAGCAGTACTTC.

This clone was found a few times. Different DNA sequences within this sample yield the same CDR3. The V call is TRBV9, the J call TRBJ2-5; a weak D match, TRBD1 (7 bases). This CDR3 contains 15 residues. Per germline, CDR1 SGDLS and CDR2 YYNGEE. V dropped 3 bases and J dropped 2 bases, with 14 bases sitting between them. CDR3 sequence: CASSARTGGQETQYF. As DNA, the CDR3 is TGTGCCAGCAGCGCCCGGACAGGAGGGCAAGAGACCCAGTACTTC.

This chain joins TRBV2 and TRBJ2-7; TRBD1 is a possible D gene (5 bases). Trimming took off 4 bases at V and 0 bases at J, with 10 bases between the two ends. The CDR3 is 14 amino acids. Germline CDR1 SNHLY, CDR2 FYNNEI. CDR3: CASSVEQASYEQYF. Here the CDR3 DNA reads TGTGCCAGCAGTGTTGAACAGGCCTCCTACGAGCAGTACTTC. The variable domain in full, with the rest retrieved from reference TRBV2 and TRBJ2-7, is EPEVTQTPSHQVTQMGQEVILRCVPISNHLYFYWYRQILGQKVEFLVSFYNNEISEKSEIFDDQFSVERPDGSNFTLKIRSTKLEDSAMYFCASSVEQASYEQYFGPGTRLTVT.